Shown below are 21 T cell receptor beta chains from a single sample sequenced in a study of blood T cells in healthy people across ages. The use of a sample-barcoded 5' primer and a J-beta primer mix characterized a second PCR of roughly 7 to 12 cycles. TCRdb analysed the 5' RACE reads with MiXCR anew, one entry per CDR3 protein. Here the sample spans about 1.8 million distinct CDR3 sequences, around 50% being singletons. The source material was blood. Every receptor here comes from a woman aged 40-49 years in good health.

The chain has TRBV19 and TRBJ2-7; D might be TRBD1 (5 bases). This CDR3 contains 14 residues. V was trimmed by 5 bases and J by 2 bases, leaving 13 bases between them. Germline CDR1 LNHDA, CDR2 SQIVND (reference sequence). The CDR3 nucleotides are TGTGCCAGTAGTGTCTCCGTGGGGCCCTACGAGCAGTACTTC. Translating it yields CASSVSVGPYEQYF.

In its sample, this clonotype was seen a few times. The CDR3 here is CASSQVMVVTDTQYF. CDR3 nucleotides: TGCGCCAGCAGCCAAGTAATGGTAGTCACAGATACGCAGTATTTT. The rearrangement uses TRBV4-1 and TRBJ2-3; no firm D call. Between the trimmed V and J ends, which lost 1 base and 2 bases, there was a span of 10 bases. The germline CDR1 and CDR2 sequences are MGHRA and YSYEKL. The CDR3 covers 15 residues.

The rearrangement joins TRBV7-6 to TRBJ2-1, with D tentatively TRBD2 (7 bases). Per germline, CDR1 SGHVS and CDR2 FNYEAQ. The CDR3 is made up of 16 amino acids. V lost 1 base, J lost 6 bases, and 16 bases lay in between. CDR3 nucleotides: TGTGCCAGCAGCTTAGGTCTGACGGGGGGCATCAATGAGCAGTTCTTC. Amino acids: CASSLGLTGGINEQFF.

This chain joins TRBV25-1 and TRBJ2-3; tentative D call: TRBD1 (5 bases). The V gene's germline CDR1 is MGHDK and CDR2 SYGVNS. The CDR3 sequence is 16 residues long. V lost 2 bases and J lost 2, with 14 bases in between. The CDR3 nucleotides are TGTGCCAGCAGTGAAGGGTGGGGCGGAACCACAGATACGCAGTATTTT. Translation gives CASSEGWGGTTDTQYF.

The chain joins TRBV7-6 to TRBJ2-3, with 8 positions matching TRBD1. The CDR3 is 17 residues long. The V gene's germline CDR1 is SGHVS and CDR2 FNYEAQ. The V segment lost 4 bases and the J segment 5 bases; nucleotides outside the gene matches: 14. The CDR3 DNA reads TGTGCCAGCAGCTCCGGACAGGGAAGGAACTACGAAGATACGCAGTATTTT. Translating gives CASSSGQGRNYEDTQYF. The entire variable domain, with the rest obtained from reference TRBV7-6 and TRBJ2-3, is as follows: GAGVSQSPRYKVTKRGQDVALRCDPISGHVSLYWYRQALGQGPEFLTYFNYEAQQDKSGLPNDRFSAERPEGSISTLTIQRTEQRDSAMYRCASSSGQGRNYEDTQYFGPGTRLTVL.

The chain uses TRBV10-2 and TRBJ2-1; D unclear. The CDR3 spans 17 residues. The V end lost 3 bases, the J end lost 5 bases, and 20 bases lay between the germline ends. The germline V gene encodes CDR1 WSHSY and CDR2 SAAADI. CDR3 region: CASSEWLANLRNNEQFF. The CDR3 nucleotides are TGCGCCAGCAGTGAATGGCTGGCTAATCTCCGGAACAATGAGCAGTTCTTC.

For this clonotype: The junction departs from the called germline gene at one end, perhaps through a read error. For the CDR3, the DNA is TGTGCCACCGGCAGCTACTCCTACGAGCAGTACTTC. Its translation is CATGSYSYEQYF. The V gene is TRBV15, the J gene TRBJ2-7; no reliable D call. The CDR3 covers 12 residues. Germline values: CDR1 LNHNV, CDR2 YYDKDF (reference sequence).

J is TRBJ2-1 and V is TRBV20-1; 8 nucleotides match TRBD2. CDR3 size: 14 residues. CDR1 and CDR2 from the germline V gene are DFQATT and SNEGSKA (reference sequence). V lost 6 bases and J lost 8; bases outside the gene matches: 12. The DNA for the CDR3 is TGCAGTGCCCCACTAGCGGAAAGCCGGGATGAGCAGTTCTTC. Translation: CSAPLAESRDEQFF.

The CDR3 loop is CASSPQPTGVAYEQYF. CDR3 coding DNA: TGTGCCAGCAGTCCGCAACCGACAGGAGTGGCCTACGAGCAGTACTTC. The chain carries TRBV7-9 and TRBJ2-7, with TRBD1 as a possible D gene (6 bases). This CDR3 contains 16 residues. Germline CDR1 and CDR2: SEHNR and FQNEAQ (reference sequence). Trimming took off 6 bases at V and 2 bases at J, with 20 bases between the two ends.

As DNA, the CDR3 is TGTGCCAGCGCCCCCGCCGGGGGGGAATCACCCCTCCACTTT. The encoded protein is CASAPAGGESPLHF. The V call is TRBV6-4, the J call TRBJ1-6; D is possibly TRBD1 (5 bases). The ends were cut back, 8 bases at V and 10 bases at J, with 18 bases in the middle. The length of the CDR3 is 14 residues. Per germline, CDR1 MRHNA and CDR2 SNTAGT.

This clonotype was seen only a few times. The V gene is TRBV7-8, the J gene TRBJ1-1; D call uncertain. The CDR3 contains 12 residues. Germline lookup yields CDR1 SGHVS and CDR2 FQNEAQ. The germline V and J ends were trimmed by 5 bases and 11 bases, with 15 bases remaining between them. CDR3 loop: CASSPGRLDAFF. As DNA, the CDR3 is TGTGCCAGCAGCCCGGGGAGGTTGGACGCTTTCTTT.

The rearrangement joins TRBV12-3 or TRBV12-4 to TRBJ1-1; a possible D gene is TRBD1 (6 bases). The CDR3 totals 15 residues. V was trimmed by 6 bases and J by 2 bases, leaving 16 bases between them. CDR3 sequence: CASRTPTGHNTEAFF. CDR3 nucleotide sequence: TGTGCCAGCAGGACTCCTACAGGGCACAACACTGAAGCTTTCTTT.

V usage is TRBV12-5 and J usage is TRBJ1-4; a possible D gene is TRBD1 (6 bases). Trimming removed 5 bases at V and 8 bases at J, with 21 bases between. This CDR3 spans 16 amino acids. CDR1 LGHNT and CDR2 FRNRAP come from the germline V gene. The CDR3: CASGRKQGLLKEKLFF. The CDR3 bases are TGTGCTAGTGGTCGGAAACAGGGTTTGTTGAAGGAAAAACTGTTTTTT.

V and J are TRBV20-1 and TRBJ2-5; 9 bases match TRBD1. The DNA end is a closer match to TRBJ2-7, so the J assignment may be wrong. The CDR3 is 15 residues long. CDR1 and CDR2 from the germline V gene are DFQATT and SNEGSKA (reference sequence). The CDR3 DNA is TGCAGTGCTAGATCGCCCGGGACAGGGATCTACGAGCAGTACTTC. As protein: CSARSPGTGIYEQYF.

This clonotype was observed a few times. The genes are TRBV7-2 and TRBJ2-3; TRBD2 matches at 11 bases. The CDR3 has 17 residues. V dropped 3 bases and J dropped 3; count of bases not matched to a gene: 8. Per germline, CDR1 SGHTA and CDR2 FQGNSA. CDR3 sequence reads: CASSFSGGAVGTDTQYF. DNA of the CDR3: TGTGCCAGCAGCTTTAGCGGGGGGGCCGTGGGGACAGATACGCAGTATTTT.

This chain uses TRBV4-3 with TRBJ1-5; D not resolved. Trimming removed 0 bases at V and 6 bases at J, with 12 bases between. The CDR3 runs to 15 residues. Germline V gives CDR1 LGHNA, CDR2 YSLEER. The CDR3 is CASSQDRAGFQPQHF. The CDR3 bases are TGCGCCAGCAGCCAAGATCGGGCAGGATTTCAGCCCCAGCATTTT.

This clonotype was counted between two and nine times. The chain uses TRBV6-2 or TRBV6-3 and TRBJ1-5, with 9 bases aligning to TRBD1. The germline V gene encodes CDR1 MNHEY and CDR2 SVGEGT. V was clipped by 5 bases and J by 2 bases; unmatched bases: 13. The length of the CDR3 is 18 residues. The CDR3 DNA sequence: TGTGCCAGCAGTCAACTGGGACAGGGACTTCGTGGCAATCAGCCCCAGCATTTT. Translation: CASSQLGQGLRGNQPQHF.

On this clonotype itself: At one end, the junction sequence differs from germline, possibly due to a read error. The V gene is TRBV4-2, the J gene TRBJ2-5; TRBD2 might be the D (5 bases). The DNA matches TRBJ2-7 better at its end, which makes the J call doubtful. Per the germline V gene, CDR1 is LGHNA and CDR2 is YNFKEQ. The CDR3 contains 14 residues. CDR3 DNA sequence: TGTGCCGGCAGCCGCTCGGACGGGAACTACGAGCAGTACTTC. Its protein is CAGSRSDGNYEQYF.

The V and J genes are TRBV19 and TRBJ2-3; D gene ambiguous. This CDR3 is 13 amino acids long. The germline V and J ends were trimmed by 7 bases and 3 bases, with 11 bases remaining between them. CDR1 is LNHDA and CDR2 is SQIVND in the germline V gene (reference sequence). The CDR3 spells CASKPPVTDTQYF. CDR3 sequence (DNA): TGTGCCAGTAAACCCCCAGTGACAGATACGCAGTATTTT.

This clonotype was counted a few times. The chain is built from TRBV10-3 and TRBJ1-2; no clear D. Germline V gene sequence: CDR1 ENHRY, CDR2 SYGVKD. V was cut by 7 bases and J by 2 bases, with 5 bases left in between. The CDR3 sequence is 11 residues long. The CDR3 nucleotides are TGTGCCATCATGTGGAACTATGGCTACACCTTC. Amino acids: CAIMWNYGYTF.

V is TRBV9 and J is TRBJ2-5; 10 nucleotides line up with TRBD2. Germline V lookup: CDR1 SGDLS, CDR2 YYNGEE. The V segment lost 1 base and the J segment 5 bases; nucleotides outside the gene matches: 14. The CDR3 length is 18 residues. CDR3 protein: CASSVPSSGASGGETQYF. The CDR3 nucleotides read TGTGCCAGCAGCGTACCAAGTAGCGGGGCTAGCGGGGGTGAGACCCAGTACTTC.